The 2 T cell receptor beta chains below were found in one sample sequenced in a study of blood T cell repertoires in COVID-19. TCRdb's copy holds only in-frame clones and misses some; the assay was immunoSEQ multiplex PCR. Among a few hundred thousand clones listed, roughly 85% were seen once. Specimen: PBMCs or T cells enriched from blood (not recorded which). These receptors came from a man aged 25 to 45 who had recovered from COVID-19.

In its sample, this clone was seen once. The chain is built from TRBV13 and TRBJ1-4; 7 bases are a match to TRBD1. After removal of 4 bases from V and 8 bases from J, the junction contained 13 bases not matched to a gene. Looked up from germline, CDR1 is PRHDT and CDR2 is FYEKMQ (reference sequence). The CDR3 extends over 16 amino acids. In nucleotides, the CDR3 is TGTGCCAGCAGCTCACTCCGACAGGGATTGCTAGAAAAACTGTTTTTT. Translation: CASSSLRQGLLEKLFF.

The chain carries TRBV7-3 and TRBJ1-1; TRBD1 matches 7 bases. V lost 0 bases, J lost 9 bases, and 16 bases stayed unmatched. This CDR3 contains 17 residues. Germline V lookup: CDR1 SGHTA, CDR2 FQGTGA. CDR3 in amino acids: CASSLTFRGNPGGKAFF. CDR3 nucleotide sequence: TGTGCCAGCAGCTTAACATTTCGCGGGAACCCAGGGGGAAAAGCTTTCTTT. Full variable domain (rest looked up from reference TRBV7-3 and TRBJ1-1): GAGVSQTPSNKVTEKGKYVELRCDPISGHTALYWYRQSLGQGPEFLIYFQGTGAADDSGLPNDRFFAVRPEGSVSTLKIQRTERGDSAVYLCASSLTFRGNPGGKAFFGQGTRLTVV.